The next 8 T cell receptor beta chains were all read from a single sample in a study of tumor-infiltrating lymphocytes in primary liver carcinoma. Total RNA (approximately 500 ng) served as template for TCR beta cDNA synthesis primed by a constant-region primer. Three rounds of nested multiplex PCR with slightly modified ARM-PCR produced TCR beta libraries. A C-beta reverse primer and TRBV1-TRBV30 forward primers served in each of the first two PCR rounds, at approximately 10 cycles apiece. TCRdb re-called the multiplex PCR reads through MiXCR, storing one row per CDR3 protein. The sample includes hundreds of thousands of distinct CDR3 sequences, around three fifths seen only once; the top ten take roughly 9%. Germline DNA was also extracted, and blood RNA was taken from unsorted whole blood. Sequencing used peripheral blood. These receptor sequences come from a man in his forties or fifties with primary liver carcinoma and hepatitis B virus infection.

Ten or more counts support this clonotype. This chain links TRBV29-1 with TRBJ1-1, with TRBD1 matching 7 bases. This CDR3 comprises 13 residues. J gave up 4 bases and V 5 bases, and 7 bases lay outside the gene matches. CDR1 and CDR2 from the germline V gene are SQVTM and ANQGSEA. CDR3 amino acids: CSVYRGGSTEAFF. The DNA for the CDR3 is TGCAGCGTTTACAGGGGAGGGAGCACTGAAGCTTTCTTT.

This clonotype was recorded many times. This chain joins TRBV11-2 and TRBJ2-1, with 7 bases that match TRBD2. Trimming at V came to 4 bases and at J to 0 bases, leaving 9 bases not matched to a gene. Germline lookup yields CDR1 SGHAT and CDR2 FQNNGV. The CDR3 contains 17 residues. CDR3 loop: CASSSGGRGSSYNEQFF. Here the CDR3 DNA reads TGTGCCAGCAGCTCCGGGGGGAGAGGGAGCTCCTACAATGAGCAGTTCTTC.

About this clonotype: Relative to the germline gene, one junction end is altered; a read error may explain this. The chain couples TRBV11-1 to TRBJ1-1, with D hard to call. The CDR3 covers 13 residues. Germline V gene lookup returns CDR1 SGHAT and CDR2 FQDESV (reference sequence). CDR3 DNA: TGTGCCAGCAACTTAGAGATGGGCACTGAAGCTTTATTT. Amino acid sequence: CASNLEMGTEALF.

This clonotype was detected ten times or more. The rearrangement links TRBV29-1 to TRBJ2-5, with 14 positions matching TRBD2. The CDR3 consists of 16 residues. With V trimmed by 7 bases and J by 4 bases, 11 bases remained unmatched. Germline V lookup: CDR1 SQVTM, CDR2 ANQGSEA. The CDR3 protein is CSAPGTSGSSGETQYF. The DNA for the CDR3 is TGCAGCGCCCCCGGGACTAGCGGGAGTAGTGGAGAGACCCAGTACTTC.

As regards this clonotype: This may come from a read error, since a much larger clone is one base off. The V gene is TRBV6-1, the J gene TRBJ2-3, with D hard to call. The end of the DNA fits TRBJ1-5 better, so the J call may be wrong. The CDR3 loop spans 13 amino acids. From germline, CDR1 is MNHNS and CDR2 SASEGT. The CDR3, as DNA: TGTGCCAGCAGTGCGGGCCTGCAAGATACGCAGCATTTT. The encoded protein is CASSAGLQDTQHF.

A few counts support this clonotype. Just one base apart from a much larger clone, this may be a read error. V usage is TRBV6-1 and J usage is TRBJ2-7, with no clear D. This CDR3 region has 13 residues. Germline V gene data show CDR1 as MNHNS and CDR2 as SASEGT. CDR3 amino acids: CTSSLGRYYEQYF. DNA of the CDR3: TGTACCAGCAGTCTAGGACGGTACTACGAGCAGTACTTC.

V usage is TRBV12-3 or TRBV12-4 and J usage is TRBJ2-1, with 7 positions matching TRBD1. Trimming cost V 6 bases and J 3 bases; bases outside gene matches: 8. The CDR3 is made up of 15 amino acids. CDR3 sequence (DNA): TGTGCCAGCAGGCTACAGGGGTCCATCTACAATGAGCAGTTCTTC. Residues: CASRLQGSIYNEQFF.

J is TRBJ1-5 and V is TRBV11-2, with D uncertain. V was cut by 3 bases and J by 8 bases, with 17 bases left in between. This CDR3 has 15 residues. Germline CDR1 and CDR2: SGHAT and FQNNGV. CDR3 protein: CASSLVSRSSEPQHF. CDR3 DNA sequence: TGTGCCAGCAGCTTGGTTAGTCGGTCTTCGGAGCCCCAGCATTTT.